The 22 T cell receptor beta chains below were found in one sample sequenced in a study of T cells expressing NK-cell markers. TCRdb reprocessed the 5' RACE reads and stores each CDR3 protein as one record, lacking DNA. Here the sample table reports about 260,000 distinct CDR3 sequences. The sample was blood T cells: a sorted CD56 or NKG2C T cell subset, CD4+ or CD8+ T cells, or bulk PBMC T cells (not recorded which). The receptors originated from a man younger than 30 in good health.

J is TRBJ1-5 and V is TRBV24-1. Germline CDR1 and CDR2: KGHDR and SFDVKD. The length of the CDR3 is 14 residues. CDR3 amino acids: CATMKAGVGQPQHF.

The chain combines TRBV24-1 with TRBJ2-5. The CDR3 length is 15 residues. Germline CDR1 reads KGHDR; CDR2 reads SFDVKD. The CDR3 sequence: CATSDLPGSHETQYF.

This rearrangement joins TRBV11-3 to TRBJ2-3. Germline V lookup: CDR1 SGHNT, CDR2 YENEEA. This CDR3 spans 14 amino acids. CDR3: CASSLDQGTDTQYF. The full variable domain, rest sourced from reference TRBV11-3 and TRBJ2-3, is EAGVVQSPRYKIIEKKQPVAFWCNPISGHNTLYWYLQNLGQGPELLIRYENEEAVDDSQLPKDRFSAERLKGVDSTLKIQPAELGDSAVYLCASSLDQGTDTQYFGPGTRLTVL.

The chain employs TRBV29-1 and TRBJ2-5; the TRBD1 assignment by TCRdb is unverifiable without DNA. From germline, CDR1 is SQVTM and CDR2 ANQGSEA. CDR3 length equals 14 residues. CDR3 in amino acids: CSVAPGGREETQYF.

The chain joins TRBV20-1 to TRBJ2-3; checking the TCRdb D call of TRBD2 is not possible without DNA. The CDR3 spans 15 residues. The germline V gene encodes CDR1 DFQATT and CDR2 SNEGSKA (reference sequence). The CDR3 here is CSASVTSGFTDTQYF.

The chain combines TRBV12-3 or TRBV12-4 with TRBJ1-5. The CDR3 is 11 residues long. The chain's CDR3 is CASSFETSRHF.

CDR3 sequence reads: CASSYSRVTQETQYF. This chain uses TRBV6-5 with TRBJ2-5. Germline CDR1 MNHEY, CDR2 SVGAGI. The length of the CDR3 is 15 residues.

This rearrangement joins TRBV6-5 to TRBJ1-5; the D call from TCRdb, TRBD1, cannot be confirmed without DNA. The CDR3 consists of 13 residues. Germline V gene lookup returns CDR1 MNHEY and CDR2 SVGAGI. CDR3 region: CASSYAPNQPQHF.

The chain couples TRBV10-3 to TRBJ2-5; TCRdb's D call of TRBD2 is untestable without DNA. Germline CDR1 and CDR2: ENHRY and SYGVKD. This CDR3 region has 16 residues. CDR3 amino acids: CAISESGGLLAETQYF.

The rearrangement links TRBV5-1 to TRBJ2-1; TCRdb outputs TRBD2, but without DNA this stays unchecked. The CDR3 loop spans 17 amino acids. CDR1 and CDR2 (germline): SGHRS, YFSETQ. The CDR3 sequence is CASSVTSGIPPYNEQFF.

CDR3 sequence: CAISTNRGASYGYTF. This rearrangement joins TRBV10-3 to TRBJ1-2; the D call from TCRdb, TRBD1, cannot be confirmed without DNA. Germline V CDR1 and CDR2: ENHRY, SYGVKD. This CDR3 contains 15 residues.

V gene TRBV4-2 combines with J gene TRBJ1-4; TCRdb's D gene call, TRBD1, goes unchecked for lack of DNA. The CDR3 length is 19 residues. Germline CDR1 is LGHNA and CDR2 is YNFKEQ. CDR3 residues: CASSQASFLMQGSDEKLFF.

The rearrangement joins TRBV12-3 or TRBV12-4 to TRBJ2-1; TCRdb returns TRBD2, unconfirmable since there is no DNA. This CDR3 spans 14 amino acids. The CDR3 loop reads CASSHSGTSDVQFF.

This chain joins TRBV6-2 or TRBV6-3 and TRBJ2-7; the TCRdb D gene call, TRBD2, has no DNA to confirm it. The CDR3 is 17 amino acids. In germline, CDR1 is MNHEY, CDR2 SVGEGT. The CDR3 spells CASKRGETSGRPYEQYF.

V usage is TRBV7-2 and J usage is TRBJ2-4; TCRdb names TRBD1, which stays unverified in the absence of DNA. Germline CDR1 is SGHTA and CDR2 is FQGNSA. There are 16 residues in the CDR3. CDR3 residues: CASSKQGTKAKNIQYF. The variable domain in full, completed from reference TRBV7-2 and TRBJ2-4, reads GAGVSQSPSNKVTEKGKDVELRCDPISGHTALYWYRQSLGQGLEFLIYFQGNSAPDKSGLPSDRFSAERTGGSVSTLTIQRTQQEDSAVYLCASSKQGTKAKNIQYFGAGTRLSVL.

The chain combines TRBV3-1 with TRBJ2-1. This CDR3 has 15 residues. Germline CDR1 is LGHDT and CDR2 is YNNKEL (reference sequence). The CDR3 sequence: CASSQEAGTYDEQFF.

The chain joins TRBV5-5 to TRBJ1-2; with no DNA, the TCRdb D assignment of TRBD1 cannot be verified. CDR1 and CDR2 from the germline V gene are SGHKS and YYEKEE (reference sequence). There are 13 residues in the CDR3. CDR3 sequence reads: CASSLVGGNGYTF.

The chain joins TRBV11-2 to TRBJ2-5; the TCRdb D gene call, TRBD2, has no DNA to confirm it. Germline V gene lookup returns CDR1 SGHAT and CDR2 FQNNGV. The CDR3 runs to 15 residues. CDR3 sequence: CASSLDVGGGETQYF.

This chain uses TRBV7-9 with TRBJ2-1. The germline V gene encodes CDR1 SEHNR and CDR2 FQNEAQ (reference sequence). This CDR3 is 16 amino acids long. The CDR3 region is CASSSGRVSSYNEQFF.

This rearrangement joins TRBV19 to TRBJ2-7; without DNA, the TCRdb call of TRBD1 cannot be checked. CDR1 and CDR2 (germline): LNHDA, SQIVND (reference sequence). The CDR3 is 13 residues long. The chain's CDR3 is CASSTGIAGRQYF. Using reference TRBV19 and TRBJ2-7 for the parts outside the CDR3, the full variable domain is DGGITQSPKYLFRKEGQNVTLSCEQNLNHDAMYWYRQDPGQGLRLIYYSQIVNDFQKGDIAEGYSVSREKKESFPLTVTSAQKNPTAFYLCASSTGIAGRQYFGPGTRLTVT.

CDR3 protein: CSARLTSGSRGNTGELFF. The rearrangement joins TRBV20-1 to TRBJ2-2; TCRdb selects TRBD2, and the lack of DNA leaves this call unchecked. The CDR3 covers 18 residues. The V gene's germline CDR1 is DFQATT and CDR2 SNEGSKA (reference sequence).

V and J are TRBV6-5 and TRBJ1-1. CDR1 is MNHEY and CDR2 is SVGAGI in the germline V gene. The CDR3 length is 14 residues. CDR3 residues: CASSYSWEGTEAFF.